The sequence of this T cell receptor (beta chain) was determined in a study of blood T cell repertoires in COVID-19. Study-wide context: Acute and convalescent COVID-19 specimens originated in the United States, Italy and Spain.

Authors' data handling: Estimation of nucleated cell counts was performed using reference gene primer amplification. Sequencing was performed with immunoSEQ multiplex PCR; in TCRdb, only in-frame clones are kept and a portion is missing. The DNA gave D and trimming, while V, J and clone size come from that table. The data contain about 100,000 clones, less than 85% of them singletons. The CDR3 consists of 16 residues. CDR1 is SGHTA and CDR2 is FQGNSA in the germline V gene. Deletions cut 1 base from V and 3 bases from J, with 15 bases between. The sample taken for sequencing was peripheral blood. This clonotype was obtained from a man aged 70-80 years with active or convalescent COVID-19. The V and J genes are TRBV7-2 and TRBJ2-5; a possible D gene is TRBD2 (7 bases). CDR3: CASSLGAGAAKETQYF. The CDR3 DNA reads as TGTGCCAGCAGCTTAGGGGCGGGGGCGGCCAAAGAGACCCAGTACTTC.